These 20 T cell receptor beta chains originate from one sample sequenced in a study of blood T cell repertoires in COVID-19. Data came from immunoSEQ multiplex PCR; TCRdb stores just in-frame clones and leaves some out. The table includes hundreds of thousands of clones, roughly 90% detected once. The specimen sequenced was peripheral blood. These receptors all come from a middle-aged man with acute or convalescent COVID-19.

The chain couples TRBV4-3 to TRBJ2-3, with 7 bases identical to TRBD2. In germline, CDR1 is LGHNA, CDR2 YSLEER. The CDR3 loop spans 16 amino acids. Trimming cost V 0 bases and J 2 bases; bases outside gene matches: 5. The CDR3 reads CASSQEPAGNTDTQYF. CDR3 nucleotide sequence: TGCGCCAGCAGCCAAGAGCCAGCGGGGAACACAGATACGCAGTATTTT.

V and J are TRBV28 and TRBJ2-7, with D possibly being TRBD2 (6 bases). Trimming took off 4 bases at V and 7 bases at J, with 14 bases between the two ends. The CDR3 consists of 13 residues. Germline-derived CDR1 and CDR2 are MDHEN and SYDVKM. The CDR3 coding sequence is TGTGCCAGCAGTTGGTGGGTGGCGGGAGAGCAGTACTTC. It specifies CASSWWVAGEQYF.

Written as DNA, the CDR3 is TGTGCCTGGAGTGTTTCAGGGATGAACACTGAAGCTTTCTTT. Its protein is CAWSVSGMNTEAFF. The rearrangement links TRBV30 to TRBJ1-1; tentatively, D is TRBD1 (5 bases). The CDR3 consists of 14 residues. Looked up from germline, CDR1 is GTSNPN and CDR2 is SVGIG (reference sequence). Trimming left V 0 bases short and J 0 bases short, with 8 bases between.

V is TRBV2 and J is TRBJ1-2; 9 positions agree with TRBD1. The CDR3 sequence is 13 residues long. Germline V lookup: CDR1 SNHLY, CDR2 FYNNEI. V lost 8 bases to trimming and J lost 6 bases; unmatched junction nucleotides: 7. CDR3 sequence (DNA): TGTGCCAGCCGGGACAGGGTCGTGAATGGCTACACCTTC. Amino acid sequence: CASRDRVVNGYTF.

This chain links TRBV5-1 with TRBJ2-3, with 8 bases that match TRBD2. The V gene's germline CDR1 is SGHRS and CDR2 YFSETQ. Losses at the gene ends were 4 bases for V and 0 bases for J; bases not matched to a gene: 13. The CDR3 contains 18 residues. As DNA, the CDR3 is TGCGCCAGCAGCCTATCACTAGCGGCCGCGTCTAGCACAGATACGCAGTATTTT. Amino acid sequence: CASSLSLAAASSTDTQYF.

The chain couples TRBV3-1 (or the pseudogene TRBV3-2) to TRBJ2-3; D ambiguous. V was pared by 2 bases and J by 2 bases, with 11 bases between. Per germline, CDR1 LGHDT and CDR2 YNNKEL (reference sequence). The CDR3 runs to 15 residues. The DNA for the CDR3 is TGTGCCAGCAGCCAATTTGCTAACCCCACAGATACGCAGTATTTT. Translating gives CASSQFANPTDTQYF.

The DNA for the CDR3 is TGTGCCAGCAGTTCTCTAAGTAGGACAGAGTACTTC. Amino acids: CASSSLSRTEYF. This chain uses TRBV5-6 with TRBJ2-7; TRBD1 might be the D (6 bases). The germline V gene encodes CDR1 SGHDT and CDR2 YYEEEE. V lost 5 bases to trimming and J lost 11 bases, with 17 bases between them. The length of the CDR3 is 12 residues.

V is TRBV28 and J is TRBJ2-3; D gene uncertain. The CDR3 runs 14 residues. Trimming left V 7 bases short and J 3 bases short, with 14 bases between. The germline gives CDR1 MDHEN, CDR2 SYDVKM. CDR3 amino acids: CASMPEYRTDTQYF. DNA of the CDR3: TGTGCCAGCATGCCGGAGTATAGAACAGATACGCAGTATTTT.

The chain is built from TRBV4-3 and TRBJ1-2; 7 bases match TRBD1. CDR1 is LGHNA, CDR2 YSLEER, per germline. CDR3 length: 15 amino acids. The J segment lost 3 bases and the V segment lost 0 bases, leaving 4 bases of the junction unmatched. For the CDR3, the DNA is TGCGCCAGCAGCCAAGAGGATACAGGGGACTATGGCTACACCTTC. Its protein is CASSQEDTGDYGYTF.

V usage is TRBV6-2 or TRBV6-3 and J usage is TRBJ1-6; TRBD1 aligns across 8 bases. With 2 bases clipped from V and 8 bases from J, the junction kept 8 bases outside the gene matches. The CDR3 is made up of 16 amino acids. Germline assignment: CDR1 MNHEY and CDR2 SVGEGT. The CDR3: CASSYHPGQVDSPLHF. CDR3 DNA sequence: TGTGCCAGCAGTTACCATCCGGGACAGGTTGATTCACCCCTCCACTTT.

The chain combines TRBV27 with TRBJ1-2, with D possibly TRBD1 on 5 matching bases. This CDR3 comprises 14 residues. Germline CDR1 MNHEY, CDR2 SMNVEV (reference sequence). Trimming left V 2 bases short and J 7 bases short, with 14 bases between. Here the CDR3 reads CASSLRQGSGGYTF. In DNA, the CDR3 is TGTGCCAGCAGTTTACGGCAGGGCTCCGGTGGCTACACCTTC.

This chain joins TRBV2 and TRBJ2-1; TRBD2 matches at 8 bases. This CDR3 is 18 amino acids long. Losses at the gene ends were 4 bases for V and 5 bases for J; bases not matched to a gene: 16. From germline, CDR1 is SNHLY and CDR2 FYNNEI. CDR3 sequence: CASSGTAGGREVDNEQFF. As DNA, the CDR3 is TGTGCCAGCAGTGGGACCGCGGGGGGCAGGGAGGTAGACAATGAGCAGTTCTTC.

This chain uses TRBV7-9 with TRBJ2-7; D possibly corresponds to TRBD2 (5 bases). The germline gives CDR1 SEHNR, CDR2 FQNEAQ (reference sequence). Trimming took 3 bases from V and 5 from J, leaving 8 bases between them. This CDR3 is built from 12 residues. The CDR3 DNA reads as TGTGCCAGCAGCTTCGACTATCACGAGCAGTACTTC. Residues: CASSFDYHEQYF.

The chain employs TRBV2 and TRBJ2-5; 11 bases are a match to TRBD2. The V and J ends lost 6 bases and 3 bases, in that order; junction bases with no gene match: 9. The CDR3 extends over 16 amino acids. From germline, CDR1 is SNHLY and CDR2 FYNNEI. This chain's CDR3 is CASRRALAGGKETQYF. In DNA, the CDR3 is TGTGCCAGCAGGCGCGCCCTAGCGGGGGGCAAAGAGACCCAGTACTTC.

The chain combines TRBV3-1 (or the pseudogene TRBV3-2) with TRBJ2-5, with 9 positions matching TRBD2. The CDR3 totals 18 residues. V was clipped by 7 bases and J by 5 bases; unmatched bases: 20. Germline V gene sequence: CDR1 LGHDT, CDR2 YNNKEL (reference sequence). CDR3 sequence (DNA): TGTGCCAGCAACCATGTCATGGGCGGGAGGGCCGGTTGGGAGACCCAGTACTTC. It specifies CASNHVMGGRAGWETQYF.

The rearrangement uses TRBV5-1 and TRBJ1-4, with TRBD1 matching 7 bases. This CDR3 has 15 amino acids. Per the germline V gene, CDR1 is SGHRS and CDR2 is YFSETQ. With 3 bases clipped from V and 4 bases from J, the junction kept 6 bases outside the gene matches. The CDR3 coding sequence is TGCGCCAGCAGCTACACAGGGGATTTTAATGAAAAACTGTTTTTT. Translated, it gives CASSYTGDFNEKLFF. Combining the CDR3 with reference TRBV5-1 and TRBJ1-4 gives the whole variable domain KAGVTQTPRYLIKTRGQQVTLSCSPISGHRSVSWYQQTPGQGLQFLFEYFSETQRNKGNFPGRFSGRQFSNSRSEMNVSTLELGDSALYLCASSYTGDFNEKLFFGSGTQLSVL.

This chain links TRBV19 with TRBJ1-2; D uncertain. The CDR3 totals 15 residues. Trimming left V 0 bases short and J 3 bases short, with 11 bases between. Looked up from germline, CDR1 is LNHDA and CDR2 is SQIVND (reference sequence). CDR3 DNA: TGTGCCAGTAGTATAGATCTATCCGGGGACTATGGCTACACCTTC. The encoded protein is CASSIDLSGDYGYTF.

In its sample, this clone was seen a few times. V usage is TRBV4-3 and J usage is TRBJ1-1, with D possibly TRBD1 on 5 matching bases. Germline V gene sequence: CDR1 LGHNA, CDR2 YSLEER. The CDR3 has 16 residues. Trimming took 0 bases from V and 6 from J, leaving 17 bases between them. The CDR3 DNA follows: TGCGCCAGCAGCCAAGACTGGGAGGGGATCGGCGCTGAAGCTTTCTTT. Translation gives CASSQDWEGIGAEAFF.

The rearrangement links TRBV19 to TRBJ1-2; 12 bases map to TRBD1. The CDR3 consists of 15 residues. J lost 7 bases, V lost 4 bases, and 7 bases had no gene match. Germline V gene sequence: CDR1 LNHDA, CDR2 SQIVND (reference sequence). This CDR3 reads CASSTGTGGVSGYTF. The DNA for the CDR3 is TGTGCCAGTAGTACAGGGACAGGGGGCGTATCTGGCTACACCTTC.

The CDR3 region has the DNA TGTGCCATCAGGGGGGGGCCGGGACTGCAAGAGACCCAGTACTTC. This gives the protein CAIRGGPGLQETQYF. V usage is TRBV10-3 and J usage is TRBJ2-5, with a tentative D call TRBD2 (7 bases). Germline CDR1 is ENHRY and CDR2 is SYGVKD. CDR3 length: 15 residues. Trimming removed 6 bases at V and 2 bases at J, with 16 bases between.